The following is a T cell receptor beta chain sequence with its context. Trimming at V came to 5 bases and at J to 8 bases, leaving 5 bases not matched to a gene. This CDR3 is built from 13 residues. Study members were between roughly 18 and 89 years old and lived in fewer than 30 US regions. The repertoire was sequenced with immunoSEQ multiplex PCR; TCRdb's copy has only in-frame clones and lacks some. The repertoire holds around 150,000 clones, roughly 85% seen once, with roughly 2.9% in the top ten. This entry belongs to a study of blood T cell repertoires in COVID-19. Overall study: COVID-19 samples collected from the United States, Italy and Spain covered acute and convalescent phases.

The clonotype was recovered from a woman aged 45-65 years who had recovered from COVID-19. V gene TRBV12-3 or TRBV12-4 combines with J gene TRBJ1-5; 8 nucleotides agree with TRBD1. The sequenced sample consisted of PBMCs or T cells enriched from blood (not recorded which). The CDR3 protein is CASSRQGREPQHF. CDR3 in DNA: TGTGCCAGCAGTCGACAGGGGAGGGAGCCCCAGCATTTT.